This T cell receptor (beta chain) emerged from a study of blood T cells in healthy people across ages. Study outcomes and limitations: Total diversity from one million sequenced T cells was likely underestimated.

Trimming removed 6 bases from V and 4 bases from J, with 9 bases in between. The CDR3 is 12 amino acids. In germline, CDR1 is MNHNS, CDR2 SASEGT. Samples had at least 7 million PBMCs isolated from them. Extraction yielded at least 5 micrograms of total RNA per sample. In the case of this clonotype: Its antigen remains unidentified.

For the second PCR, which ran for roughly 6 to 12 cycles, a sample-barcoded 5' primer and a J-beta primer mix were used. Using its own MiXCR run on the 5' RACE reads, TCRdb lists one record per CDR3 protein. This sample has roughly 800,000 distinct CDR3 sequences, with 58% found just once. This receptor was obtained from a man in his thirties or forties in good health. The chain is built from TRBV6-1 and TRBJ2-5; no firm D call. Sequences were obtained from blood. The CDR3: CASRKELETQYF. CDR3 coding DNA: TGTGCCAGCAGGAAGGAGCTAGAGACCCAGTACTTC.